This section outlines one TCR beta chain sequence together with its context. The sample comes from a study of PD-L1 blockade in urothelial cancer. Study background: Males with bladder-origin urothelial cancer constituted most of the 29 patients.

CDR1 is LNHDA, CDR2 SQIVND, per germline (reference sequence). After removal of 9 bases from V and 2 bases from J, the junction contained 9 bases not matched to a gene. The CDR3 spans 14 residues. Clones were read by immunoSEQ multiplex PCR, and TCRdb kept only the in-frame ones, dropping some. The table shows about 24,000 clones, with around nine tenths occurring only once. The source is a man aged 45-60 years with urothelial cancer. The sample was PBMCs, taken around atezolizumab (anti-PD-L1) treatment. The gene calls are TRBV19 and TRBJ2-7; 8 bases fit TRBD2. The CDR3 region has the DNA TGTGCCAGCCATACCGGGACTAGACCCTACGAGCAGTACTTC. Its translation is CASHTGTRPYEQYF.